Listed here are 5 T cell receptor beta chains from one sample, sequenced in a study of radiation and T cells in renal cell carcinoma. TCRdb's copy holds only in-frame clones and misses some; the assay was immunoSEQ multiplex PCR. Counted here are about 140,000 clones, less than 90% occurring once; the ten biggest clones make up under 30%. As for time point: baseline pretreatment blood. Documented treatment: 15 Gy SBRT to primary tumor, nephrectomy 4 weeks later. Sequencing was performed on blood, taken from a patient whose treatment included radiotherapy and nephrectomy. The receptor set was obtained from a woman in her fifties or sixties with renal cell carcinoma.

The chain carries TRBV7-8 and TRBJ2-6; no reliable D call. This CDR3 comprises 13 residues. With 3 bases removed from V and 4 bases from J, the gap between germline ends came to 4 bases. The germline V gene has CDR1 SGHVS and CDR2 FQNEAQ. CDR3 sequence reads: CASSFLGANVLTF. The CDR3 DNA reads as TGTGCCAGCAGCTTCCTGGGGGCCAACGTCCTGACTTTC.

The gene calls are TRBV28 and TRBJ2-7; 7 bases are shared with TRBD2. The CDR3 covers 12 residues. The trim removed 7 bases at V and 6 bases at J, leaving 6 bases unmatched. Germline V gene lookup returns CDR1 MDHEN and CDR2 SYDVKM. CDR3 nucleotide sequence: TGTGCCAGCACCGCGGGAGAGGGCGAGCAGTACTTC. It codes for CASTAGEGEQYF.

V usage is TRBV12-5 and J usage is TRBJ2-2; 10 nucleotides line up with TRBD2. CDR3 size: 19 residues. With V trimmed by 0 bases and J by 3 bases, 10 bases remained unmatched. CDR1 is LGHNT and CDR2 is FRNRAP in the germline V gene. CDR3 loop: CASGLVGSTSGPYTGELFF. The CDR3 DNA is TGTGCTAGTGGTTTGGTGGGATCGACTAGCGGGCCCTACACCGGGGAGCTGTTTTTT.

The chain couples TRBV7-2 to TRBJ1-2; tentative D call: TRBD1 (6 bases). Germline CDR1 reads SGHTA; CDR2 reads FQGNSA. Trimming removed 0 bases at V and 3 bases at J, with 11 bases between. This CDR3 contains 15 residues. This chain's CDR3 is CASSLADGGHYGYTF. The DNA of the CDR3 is TGTGCCAGCAGCTTAGCGGACGGGGGCCACTATGGCTACACCTTC.

The chain employs TRBV15 and TRBJ2-7, with no clear D. Germline values: CDR1 LNHNV, CDR2 YYDKDF (reference sequence). CDR3 length: 14 amino acids. Trimming pared 3 bases from V and 0 bases from J, leaving 9 bases between. Here the CDR3 reads CATSRPGFSYEQYF. The CDR3 DNA reads TGTGCCACCAGCAGGCCGGGTTTCTCCTACGAGCAGTACTTC.